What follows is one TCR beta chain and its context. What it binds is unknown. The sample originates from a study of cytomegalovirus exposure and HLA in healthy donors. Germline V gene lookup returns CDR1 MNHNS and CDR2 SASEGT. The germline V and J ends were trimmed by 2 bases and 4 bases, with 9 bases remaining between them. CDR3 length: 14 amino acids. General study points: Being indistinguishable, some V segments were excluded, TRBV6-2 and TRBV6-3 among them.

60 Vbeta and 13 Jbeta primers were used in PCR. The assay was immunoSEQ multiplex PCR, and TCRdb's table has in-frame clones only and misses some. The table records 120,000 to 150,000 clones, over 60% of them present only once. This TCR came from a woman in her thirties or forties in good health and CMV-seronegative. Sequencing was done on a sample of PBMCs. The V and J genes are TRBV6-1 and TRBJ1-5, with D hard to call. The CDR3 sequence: CASSERRANQPQHF. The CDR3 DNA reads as TGTGCCAGCAGTGAAAGAAGAGCTAATCAGCCCCAGCATTTT.